The rows below give T cell receptor beta chains drawn from one sample of a study of PD-1 blockade in classical Hodgkin lymphoma. Assay used: immunoSEQ multiplex PCR; TCRdb lists only in-frame clones, some missing. The table has some 25,000 clones, about 91% seen once. The sequenced sample was CD8+ T cells from blood, obtained at baseline. All receptors come from a human donor with classical Hodgkin lymphoma. Both conserved end residues are part of each CDR3. The D gene is left open where the match is weak. Rows may omit the clone size; those that give it use once, few, many or a size class.

>TRBV2|TRBJ2-2|TRBD1|.
CASNTWDSLTGELFF
TGTGCCAGCAATACCTGGGACAGCCTGACCGGGGAGCTGTTTTTT
>TRBV7-6|TRBJ2-7|.|few
CASSPEGSPGYEQYF
TGTGCCAGCAGCCCAGAGGGGAGTCCGGGCTACGAGCAGTACTTC
>TRBV6-1|TRBJ2-1|.|.
CASSNLGGRNEQFF
TGTGCCAGCAGTAATTTGGGGGGTAGGAATGAGCAGTTCTTC
>TRBV4-1|TRBJ2-1|.|.
CASSHGGNNEQFF
TGCGCCAGCAGCCACGGCGGGAACAATGAGCAGTTCTTC
>TRBV12-5|TRBJ1-4|TRBD1|.
CASGLPRTGANEKLFF
TGTGCTAGTGGTTTGCCAAGGACAGGAGCAAATGAAAAACTGTTTTTT
>TRBV4-3|TRBJ2-7|.|.
CASSPSEVAYEQYF
TGCGCCAGCAGCCCATCAGAGGTTGCCTACGAGCAGTACTTC
>TRBV28|TRBJ2-7|.|.
CASSLEGGLAYEQYF
TGTGCCAGCAGTTTAGAGGGGGGACTTGCCTACGAGCAGTACTTC
>TRBV7-3|TRBJ2-1|TRBD2|.
CASSLNAGESLNEQFF
TGTGCCAGCAGCTTAAACGCGGGAGAGTCTTTGAATGAGCAGTTCTTC
>TRBV5-4|TRBJ1-2|TRBD1|.
CASSFMAGGLKDGYTF
TGTGCCAGCAGCTTCATGGCAGGGGGCTTGAAGGATGGCTACACCTTC
>TRBV28|TRBJ2-7|TRBD1|.
CASSQGQGVVREQYF
TGTGCCAGCAGTCAGGGACAGGGGGTTGTAAGGGAGCAGTACTTC
>TRBV7-8|TRBJ2-5|.|.
CASSLGSGEQETQYF
TGTGCCAGCAGCTTAGGGTCAGGGGAGCAAGAGACCCAGTACTTC
>TRBV29-1|TRBJ2-5|TRBD1|.
CSVRTGLRETQYF
TGCAGCGTCCGGACAGGGCTAAGAGAAACCCAGTACTTC
>TRBV9|TRBJ2-5|TRBD2|.
CASSVGGGGETQYF
TGTGCCAGCAGCGTAGGTGGGGGGGGAGAGACCCAGTACTTC
>TRBV7-2|TRBJ2-3|.|.
CASSSDDSSPWDTQYF
TGTGCCAGCAGCTCAGACGACAGCTCCCCGTGGGATACGCAGTATTTT
>TRBV5-5|TRBJ2-7|.|.
CASSRDERQYF
TGTGCCAGCAGCCGGGACGAGAGGCAGTACTTC
>TRBV5-4|TRBJ1-4|.|.
CASRKAPNEKLFF
TGTGCCAGCAGGAAGGCGCCTAATGAAAAACTGTTTTTT
>TRBV28|TRBJ2-1|.|.
CASSLSDREQFF
TGTGCCAGCAGTTTATCCGACAGGGAGCAGTTCTTC
>TRBV7-8|TRBJ1-1|.|.
CASSLAPVTEAFF
TGTGCCAGCAGCTTAGCGCCGGTGACTGAAGCTTTCTTT
>TRBV27|TRBJ2-7|TRBD2|.
CASSLQGGLASYEQYF
TGTGCCAGCAGTCTCCAAGGGGGACTAGCCTCCTACGAGCAGTACTTC
>TRBV9|TRBJ2-1|.|.
CASSVSGRAEGNEQFF
TGTGCCAGCAGCGTTTCGGGGAGAGCGGAGGGGAATGAGCAGTTCTTC
>TRBV5-1|TRBJ2-5|TRBD1|.
CASSSDRQGKETQYF
TGCGCCAGCAGCTCGGACCGACAGGGGAAAGAGACCCAGTACTTC
>TRBV28|TRBJ2-6|.|.
CASSNVESGANVLTF
TGTGCCTCTTCGAATGTAGAGTCTGGGGCCAACGTCCTGACTTTC